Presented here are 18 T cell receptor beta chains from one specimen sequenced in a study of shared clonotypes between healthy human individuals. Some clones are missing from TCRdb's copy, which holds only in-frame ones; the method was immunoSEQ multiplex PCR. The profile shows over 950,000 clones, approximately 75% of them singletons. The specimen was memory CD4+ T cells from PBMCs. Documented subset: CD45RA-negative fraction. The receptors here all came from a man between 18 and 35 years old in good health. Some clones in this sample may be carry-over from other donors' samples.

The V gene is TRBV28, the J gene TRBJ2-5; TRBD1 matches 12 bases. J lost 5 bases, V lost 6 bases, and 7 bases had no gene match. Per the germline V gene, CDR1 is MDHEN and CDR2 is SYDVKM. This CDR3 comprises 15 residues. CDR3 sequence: CASRPGTGGRETQYF. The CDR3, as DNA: TGTGCCAGCAGACCCGGGACAGGGGGCCGGGAGACCCAGTACTTC.

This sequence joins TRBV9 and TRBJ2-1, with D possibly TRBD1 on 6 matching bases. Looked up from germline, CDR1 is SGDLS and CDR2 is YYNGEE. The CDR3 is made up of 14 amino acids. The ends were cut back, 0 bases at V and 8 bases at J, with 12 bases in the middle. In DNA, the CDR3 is TGTGCCAGCAGCGTAGGGGCAGGGGCGTATGAGCAGTTCTTC. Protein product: CASSVGAGAYEQFF. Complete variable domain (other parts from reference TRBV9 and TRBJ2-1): DSGVTQTPKHLITATGQRVTLRCSPRSGDLSVYWYQQSLDQGLQFLIQYYNGEERAKGNILERFSAQQFPDLHSELNLSSLELGDSALYFCASSVGAGAYEQFFGPGTRLTVL.

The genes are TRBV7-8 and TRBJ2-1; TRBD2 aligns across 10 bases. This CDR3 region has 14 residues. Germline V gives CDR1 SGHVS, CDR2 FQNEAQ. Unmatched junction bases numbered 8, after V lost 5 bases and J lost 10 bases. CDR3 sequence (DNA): TGTGCCAGCAGCCGGTACGAGACTAGCGGGGAGCAGTTCTTC. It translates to CASSRYETSGEQFF.

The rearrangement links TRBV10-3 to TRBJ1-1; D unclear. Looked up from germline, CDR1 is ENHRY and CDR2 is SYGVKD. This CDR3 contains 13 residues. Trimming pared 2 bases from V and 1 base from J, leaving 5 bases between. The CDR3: CAISEIRNTEAFF. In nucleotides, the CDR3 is TGTGCCATCAGTGAGATACGGAACACTGAAGCTTTCTTT.

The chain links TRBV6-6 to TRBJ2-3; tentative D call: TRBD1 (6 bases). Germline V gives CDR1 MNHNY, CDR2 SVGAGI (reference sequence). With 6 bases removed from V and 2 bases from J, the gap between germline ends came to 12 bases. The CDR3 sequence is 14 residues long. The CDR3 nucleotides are TGTGCCAGCAGAGCCGGGGACAACACAGATACGCAGTATTTT. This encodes CASRAGDNTDTQYF.

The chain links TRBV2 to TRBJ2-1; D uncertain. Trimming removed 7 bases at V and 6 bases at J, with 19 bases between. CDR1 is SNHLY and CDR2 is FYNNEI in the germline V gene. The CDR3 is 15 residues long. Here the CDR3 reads CASTTDTLKANEQFF. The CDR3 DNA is TGTGCCAGCACCACAGACACACTGAAGGCCAATGAGCAGTTCTTC.

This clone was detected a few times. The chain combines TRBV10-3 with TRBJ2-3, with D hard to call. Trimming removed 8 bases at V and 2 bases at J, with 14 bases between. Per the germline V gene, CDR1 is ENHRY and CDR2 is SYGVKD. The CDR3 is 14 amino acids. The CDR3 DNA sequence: TGTGCCATCCAGAGCGCTTGGAACACAGATACGCAGTATTTT. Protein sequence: CAIQSAWNTDTQYF.

The CDR3, as DNA: TGTGCCAGCAGTTTACCCCCTCGGGGGGCCGGTTTTACTACTGAAGCTTTCTTT. This gives the protein CASSLPPRGAGFTTEAFF. This chain joins TRBV27 and TRBJ1-1, with D possibly matching TRBD1 (6 bases). Germline CDR1 and CDR2: MNHEY and SMNVEV (reference sequence). The CDR3 totals 18 residues. Trimming took off 2 bases at V and 5 bases at J, with 24 bases between the two ends.

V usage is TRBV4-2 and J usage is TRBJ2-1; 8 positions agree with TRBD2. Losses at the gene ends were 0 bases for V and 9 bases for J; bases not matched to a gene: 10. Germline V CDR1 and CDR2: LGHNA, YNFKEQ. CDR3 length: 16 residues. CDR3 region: CASSQEPGLDEVEQFF. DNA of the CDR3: TGTGCCAGCAGCCAAGAGCCGGGACTAGACGAAGTTGAGCAGTTCTTC.

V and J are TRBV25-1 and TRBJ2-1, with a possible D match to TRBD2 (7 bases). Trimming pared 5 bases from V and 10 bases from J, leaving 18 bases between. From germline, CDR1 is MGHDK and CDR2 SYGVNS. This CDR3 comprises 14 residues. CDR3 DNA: TGTGCCAGCAGTCGGGCGGGGGCTCCAAAGGAGCAGTTCTTC. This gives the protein CASSRAGAPKEQFF.

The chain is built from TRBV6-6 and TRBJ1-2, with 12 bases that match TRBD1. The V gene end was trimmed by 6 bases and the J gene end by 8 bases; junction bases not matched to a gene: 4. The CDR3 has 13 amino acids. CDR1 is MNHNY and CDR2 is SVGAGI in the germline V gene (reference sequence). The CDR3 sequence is CASSVGTGGGYTF. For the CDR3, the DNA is TGTGCCAGCAGCGTGGGGACAGGGGGCGGCTACACCTTC.

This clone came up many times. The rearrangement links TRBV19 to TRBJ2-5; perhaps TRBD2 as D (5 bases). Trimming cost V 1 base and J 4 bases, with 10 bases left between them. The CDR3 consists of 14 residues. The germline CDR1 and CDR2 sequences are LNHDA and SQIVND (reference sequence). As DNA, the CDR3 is TGTGCCAGTAGTATAGGAGGGCCGGGAGAGACCCAGTACTTC. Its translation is CASSIGGPGETQYF.

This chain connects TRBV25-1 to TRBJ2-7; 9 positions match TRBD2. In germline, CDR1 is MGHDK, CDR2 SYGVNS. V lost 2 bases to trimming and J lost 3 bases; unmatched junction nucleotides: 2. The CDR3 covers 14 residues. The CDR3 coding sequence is TGTGCCAGCAGTGAACCTAGCGGGAACTACGAGCAGTACTTC. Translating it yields CASSEPSGNYEQYF.

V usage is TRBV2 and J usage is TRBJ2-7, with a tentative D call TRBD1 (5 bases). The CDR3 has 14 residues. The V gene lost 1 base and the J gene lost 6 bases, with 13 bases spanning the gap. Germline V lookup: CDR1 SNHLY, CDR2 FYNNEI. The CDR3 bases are TGTGCCAGCAGTGAAGGCCAGGGCGCGAGCGAGCAGTACTTC. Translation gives CASSEGQGASEQYF. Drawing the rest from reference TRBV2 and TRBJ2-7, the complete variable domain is EPEVTQTPSHQVTQMGQEVILRCVPISNHLYFYWYRQILGQKVEFLVSFYNNEISEKSEIFDDQFSVERPDGSNFTLKIRSTKLEDSAMYFCASSEGQGASEQYFGPGTRLTVT.

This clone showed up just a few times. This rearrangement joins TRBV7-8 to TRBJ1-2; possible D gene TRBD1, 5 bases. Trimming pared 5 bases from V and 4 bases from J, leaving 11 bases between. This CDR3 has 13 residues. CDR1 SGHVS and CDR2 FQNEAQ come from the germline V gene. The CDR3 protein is CASSPGSPYGYTF. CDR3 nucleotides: TGTGCCAGCAGCCCAGGGTCCCCCTATGGCTACACCTTC. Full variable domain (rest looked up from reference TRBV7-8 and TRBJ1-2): GAGVSQSPRYKVAKRGQDVALRCDPISGHVSLFWYQQALGQGPEFLTYFQNEAQLDKSGLPSDRFFAERPEGSVSTLKIQRTQQEDSAVYLCASSPGSPYGYTFGSGTRLTVV.

CDR3 in DNA: TGTGCCAGCAGCTTAGTGGCTAGCGGGAGAATGGAGGGCAAAAACATTCAGTACTTC. Its translation: CASSLVASGRMEGKNIQYF. The J gene is TRBJ2-4, the V gene TRBV7-2; TRBD2 agrees at 10 bases. This CDR3 contains 19 residues. J was trimmed by 3 bases and V by 1 base; bases with no gene match: 12. Germline V CDR1 and CDR2: SGHTA, FQGNSA.

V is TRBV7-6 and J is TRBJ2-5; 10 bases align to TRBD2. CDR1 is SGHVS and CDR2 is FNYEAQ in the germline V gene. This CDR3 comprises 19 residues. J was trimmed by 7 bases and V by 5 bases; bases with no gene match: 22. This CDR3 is CASSPRQTSGTMGGVTQYF. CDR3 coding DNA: TGTGCCAGCAGCCCCCGGCAAACTAGCGGGACCATGGGAGGGGTGACCCAGTACTTC.

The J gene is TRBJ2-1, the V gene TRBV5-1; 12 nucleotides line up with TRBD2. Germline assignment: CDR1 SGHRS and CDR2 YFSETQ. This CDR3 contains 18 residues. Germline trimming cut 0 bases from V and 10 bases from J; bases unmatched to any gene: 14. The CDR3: CASSLDWAALAGGGEQFF. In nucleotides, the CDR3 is TGCGCCAGCAGCTTGGATTGGGCAGCACTAGCGGGAGGTGGGGAGCAGTTCTTC.